This T cell receptor (beta chain) derives from a study of T cell changes during pregnancy in multiple sclerosis. The table came from immunoSEQ multiplex PCR; TCRdb's copy has only in-frame clones and leaves some out. The sample yields 20,000 or so clones, over 70% seen once. This TCR derives from a female donor in good health, enrolled as a control in a pregnancy study. The sequencing used CD8+ T cells from peripheral blood mononuclear cells, collected after pregnancy.

The CDR3 loop reads CASSRDFEETQYF. In DNA form, the CDR3 reads TGTGCCAGCAGCCGGGACTTTGAAGAGACCCAGTACTTC. The chain has TRBV7-7 and TRBJ2-5; the D gene is possibly TRBD2 (6 bases). Trimming shortened V by 5 bases and J by 3 bases, and 10 bases separated the two germline ends. The CDR3 is 13 residues long. Germline V lookup: CDR1 SSHAT, CDR2 FNYEAQ (reference sequence). Combining the CDR3 with reference TRBV7-7 and TRBJ2-5 gives the whole variable domain GAGVSQSPRYKVTKRGQDVTLRCDPISSHATLYWYQQALGQGPEFLTYFNYEAQPDKSGLPSDRFSAERPEGSISTLTIQRTEQRDSAMYRCASSRDFEETQYFGPGTRLLVL.